These T cell receptor beta chains were read from a single sample in a study of PD-1 blockade in mismatch repair-deficient tumors. Repertoires were generated with immunoSEQ multiplex PCR, while TCRdb's copy carries only in-frame clones and drops some. The data show roughly 84,000 clones, roughly 80% seen once. The sequences come from peripheral blood, collected 12 weeks after starting pembrolizumab. The receptors originated from an adult with mismatch repair-deficient cancer. Both conserved end residues are part of each CDR3. D genes are given only for firm matches. A row's size may be missing; if present it is once, few, many or a size class.

>TRBV5-1|-|TRBJ2-5|-
CASSLRQVRGTQYF
TGCGCCAGCAGCTTGAGACAGGTCCGGGGGACCCAGTACTTC
>TRBV27|-|TRBJ1-1|-
CASGSPGTGNTEAFF
TGTGCCAGCGGCAGTCCCGGGACGGGGAACACTGAAGCTTTCTTT
>TRBV30|TRBD2|TRBJ2-7|-
CAWSVRTGGRAYEQYF
TGTGCCTGGAGTGTACGAACCGGCGGGAGGGCCTACGAGCAGTACTTC
>TRBV7-9|TRBD2|TRBJ2-3|-
CATGASGNTDTQYF
TGTGCCACGGGAGCTAGCGGAAACACAGATACGCAGTATTTT
>TRBV21-1|-|TRBJ2-7|-
CASICLNWTARSEQYF
TGTGCCAGCATCTGCCTAAACTGGACAGCCCGTTCCGAGCAGTACTTC
>TRBV28|TRBD2|TRBJ2-2|-
CASSFGPSGGTGELFF
TGTGCCAGCAGTTTTGGCCCTTCGGGGGGCACCGGGGAGCTGTTTTTT
>TRBV11-2|-|TRBJ1-2|-
CATVGRQGGWYGYTF
TGTGCCACCGTAGGGAGGCAGGGCGGGTGGTATGGCTACACCTTC
>TRBV2|-|TRBJ1-5|-
CASRKPRDSSNQPQHF
TGTGCCAGTCGGAAGCCCCGGGATTCTAGCAATCAGCCCCAGCATTTT
>TRBV12-5|-|TRBJ2-1|-
CASGLGGRGLGNEQFF
TGTGCTAGTGGTTTGGGGGGTCGGGGGCTAGGCAATGAGCAGTTCTTC
>TRBV4-1|-|TRBJ2-2|-
CASSPPPLTGELFF
TGCGCCAGCAGCCCACCCCCGTTGACCGGGGAGCTGTTTTTT
>TRBV27|-|TRBJ1-5|-
CASSLFAGFNQPQHF
TGTGCCAGCAGTTTATTCGCCGGATTCAATCAGCCCCAGCATTTT
>TRBV7-9|-|TRBJ2-7|few
CASSFVGGLYEQYF
TGTGCCAGCAGCTTCGTCGGGGGGCTCTACGAGCAGTACTTC
>TRBV29-1|TRBD2|TRBJ2-1|-
CSVGGTSGRKVNEQFF
TGCAGCGTTGGGGGGACTAGCGGGAGAAAGGTAAATGAGCAGTTCTTC
>TRBV18|-|TRBJ2-7|few
CASSLQGGGYEQYF
TGTGCCAGCTCACTCCAGGGCGGAGGCTACGAGCAGTACTTC
>TRBV7-9|-|TRBJ1-2|-
CASSASELYGYTF
TGTGCCAGCAGCGCGTCGGAACTCTATGGCTACACCTTC
>TRBV29-1|TRBD1|TRBJ2-1|-
CSVTSPGTGISSYNEQFF
TGCAGCGTAACATCGCCCGGGACAGGGATTAGCTCCTACAATGAGCAGTTCTTC
>TRBV11-1|-|TRBJ2-1|once
CASSQRRDLPNEQFF
TGTGCCAGCAGCCAGAGGAGGGACCTACCCAATGAGCAGTTCTTC
>TRBV5-6|-|TRBJ1-1|many
CASSLRQLMNTEAFF
TGTGCCAGCAGCTTGAGACAGCTCATGAACACTGAAGCTTTCTTT
>TRBV4-1|TRBD2|TRBJ2-1|-
CASREAGSTYNEQFF
TGCGCCAGCAGGGAAGCGGGAAGTACCTACAATGAGCAGTTCTTC
>TRBV7-9|-|TRBJ2-1|-
CASSLGAIEQFF
TGTGCCAGCAGCTTAGGGGCCATTGAGCAGTTCTTC
>TRBV7-9|-|TRBJ2-3|-
CASSPFKGVADTQYF
TGTGCCAGCAGCCCCTTTAAGGGAGTAGCAGATACGCAGTATTTT
>TRBV5-1|TRBD1|TRBJ1-4|once
CASSGWTGANEKLFF
TGCGCCAGCAGCGGATGGACAGGCGCTAATGAAAAACTGTTTTTT
>TRBV6-6|-|TRBJ1-2|-
CASSYSHRDEGGYTF
TGTGCCAGCAGTTACTCGCACAGGGATGAGGGTGGCTACACCTTC
>TRBV10-3|-|TRBJ2-1|-
CATWGGSSNEQFF
TGTGCCACCTGGGGTGGGAGTAGCAATGAGCAGTTCTTC
>TRBV7-6|-|TRBJ2-7|-
CASSPGTWDPSEQYF
TGTGCCAGCAGCCCGGGGACTTGGGACCCCTCCGAGCAGTACTTC
>TRBV7-2|-|TRBJ2-7|-
CASSLGGGYEQYF
TGTGCCAGCAGCTTAGGGGGAGGATACGAGCAGTACTTC
>TRBV2|-|TRBJ1-2|-
CASSDYSGNFMGYTF
TGTGCCAGCAGTGATTACTCTGGGAATTTTATGGGCTACACCTTC
>TRBV5-4|-|TRBJ2-3|-
CASLSGVTDTQYF
TGTGCCAGCCTTTCAGGGGTAACAGATACGCAGTATTTT
>TRBV4-1|-|TRBJ1-5|once
CASSPTRDNQPQHF
TGCGCCAGCAGCCCTACTCGAGATAATCAGCCCCAGCATTTT
>TRBV7-2|-|TRBJ2-7|-
CASSYGPPPYEQYF
TGTGCCAGCAGCTACGGGCCCCCCCCCTACGAGCAGTACTTC
>TRBV4-1|TRBD1|TRBJ2-7|-
CASSHSGQTPYEQYF
TGCGCCAGCAGCCACTCGGGACAGACTCCCTACGAGCAGTACTTC
>TRBV4-1|-|TRBJ2-7|few
CASSQGTATSSYEQYF
TGCGCCAGCAGCCAAGGGACGGCTACGAGCTCCTACGAGCAGTACTTC
>TRBV5-5|TRBD1|TRBJ1-2|few
CASSSGQGYGYTF
TGTGCCAGCAGCTCAGGACAGGGCTATGGCTACACCTTC
>TRBV13|TRBD2|TRBJ2-1|-
CASNHGASGYNEQFF
TGTGCCAGCAACCATGGGGCTAGCGGCTACAATGAGCAGTTCTTC
>TRBV4-2|TRBD1|TRBJ2-1|-
CASSLDPGQTYNEQFF
TGTGCCAGCAGCTTGGATCCGGGACAGACATACAATGAGCAGTTCTTC
>TRBV2|TRBD2|TRBJ2-7|-
CASREGLAGYEQYF
TGTGCCAGCAGGGAGGGACTAGCGGGTTACGAGCAGTACTTC
>TRBV29-1|-|TRBJ1-1|-
CSVQETGGGEAFF
TGCAGCGTTCAAGAGACGGGGGGAGGTGAGGCTTTCTTT
>TRBV7-9|TRBD1|TRBJ2-7|-
CASSPQGAVYEQYF
TGTGCCAGCAGCCCCCAGGGGGCAGTTTACGAGCAGTACTTC
>TRBV5-6|-|TRBJ2-1|-
CASSFRQTSYNEQFF
TGTGCCAGCAGCTTTCGTCAGACGTCCTACAATGAGCAGTTCTTC
>TRBV28|TRBD2|TRBJ2-7|-
CASSPRTSGTYEQYF
TGTGCCAGCAGTCCCCGGACTAGCGGGACCTACGAGCAGTACTTC
>TRBV7-9|-|TRBJ2-2|-
CATTGAVNTGELFF
TGTGCCACCACTGGGGCGGTGAACACCGGGGAGCTGTTTTTT
>TRBV30|-|TRBJ2-7|-
CAGQGLAEQYF
TGTGCCGGTCAGGGGTTGGCCGAGCAGTACTTC
>TRBV4-2|-|TRBJ2-5|-
CASSQVGAGQETQYF
TGTGCCAGCAGCCAAGTGGGAGCGGGCCAAGAGACCCAGTACTTC
>TRBV23-1|-|TRBJ2-7|-
CASTPIGDWYEQYF
TGCGCCAGCACCCCGATCGGAGACTGGTACGAGCAGTACTTC
>TRBV11-2|TRBD1|TRBJ2-7|once
CASSLGQGNYEQYF
TGTGCCAGCAGCCTCGGACAGGGTAACTACGAGCAGTACTTC
>TRBV7-9|-|TRBJ2-7|large
CASESRNSYEQYF
TGTGCCAGCGAAAGCAGGAATTCCTACGAGCAGTACTTC
>TRBV6-1|-|TRBJ1-2|few
CASETTGFDYGYTF
TGTGCCAGCGAAACGACGGGGTTTGACTATGGCTACACCTTC
>TRBV19|-|TRBJ1-2|-
CASSLGTVGNYGYTF
TGTGCCAGTAGTCTTGGGACGGTGGGTAACTATGGCTACACCTTC
>TRBV11-3|-|TRBJ2-1|-
CASSLGPNNEQFF
TGTGCCAGCAGCTTAGGTCCTAACAATGAGCAGTTCTTC